This T cell receptor (beta chain) emerged from a study of T-cell memory formation after mild COVID-19. Across the whole study: Among the donors, TCR clusters were largely specific to each donor. Study-wide results and caveats: Second-wave clones peaking on day 37 lacked confirmed SARS-CoV-2 specificity. Pre-infection memory held some responding clones, suggesting pre-existing cross-reactive T cells responded.

Barcoded TCR alpha and TCR beta cDNA libraries with UMIs came from 5'RACE using constant-segment primers. TCRdb reprocessed the 5' RACE reads with MiXCR, giving one entry per CDR3 protein. The sample yields 220,000 or so distinct CDR3 sequences, around 9.1% seen once. The length of the CDR3 is 15 residues. Trimming shortened V by 4 bases and J by 0 bases, and 13 bases separated the two germline ends. From germline, CDR1 is SGHTA and CDR2 FQGNSA. This clonotype was seen ten or more times. Its antigen is unknown. This TCR was sampled from a man aged 18 to 29 who had mild COVID-19 (a few samples of this study predate the infection). Cell type and time point are not known. Sequenced input: PBMCs or a T cell subset sorted from them (not recorded which). V is TRBV7-2 and J is TRBJ2-7; perhaps TRBD2 as D (6 bases). CDR3 bases: TGTGCCAGCAGCTCACTGGGGGGAAGCTCCTACGAGCAGTACGTC. This encodes CASSSLGGSSYEQYV.